Reported below is one TCR beta chain. Its specificity is not known. This record belongs to a study of T-cell memory formation after mild COVID-19. Study overall: TCR clusters largely stayed donor specific.

UMIs and sample barcodes were carried by the TCR alpha and TCR beta cDNA libraries that 5'RACE produced using constant-segment primers. TCRdb re-called the 5' RACE reads with MiXCR, one entry per CDR3 protein. The sample records about 260,000 distinct CDR3 sequences, about a sixth being singletons. CDR3 size: 13 residues. V was trimmed by 0 bases and J by 5 bases, leaving 10 bases between them. The germline CDR1 and CDR2 sequences are DFQATT and SNEGSKA (reference sequence). The study's findings and limits: Day 15 to 85 contracting clones showed balanced CD4/CD8; day 15 to 37 expanders favored CD4+. Second-wave clones with a day 37 peak had unconfirmed SARS-CoV-2 specificity.

This TCR came from a man younger than 35 who had mild COVID-19 (a few samples of this study predate the infection). Cell type and time point are not known. The gene calls are TRBV20-1 and TRBJ1-1; D gene uncertain. The sequencing sample was made of PBMCs or a T cell subset sorted from them (not recorded which). The CDR3 nucleotides are TGCAGTGCTAGAGATAGGCCGCCGACTGAAGCTTTCTTT. The encoded protein is CSARDRPPTEAFF.